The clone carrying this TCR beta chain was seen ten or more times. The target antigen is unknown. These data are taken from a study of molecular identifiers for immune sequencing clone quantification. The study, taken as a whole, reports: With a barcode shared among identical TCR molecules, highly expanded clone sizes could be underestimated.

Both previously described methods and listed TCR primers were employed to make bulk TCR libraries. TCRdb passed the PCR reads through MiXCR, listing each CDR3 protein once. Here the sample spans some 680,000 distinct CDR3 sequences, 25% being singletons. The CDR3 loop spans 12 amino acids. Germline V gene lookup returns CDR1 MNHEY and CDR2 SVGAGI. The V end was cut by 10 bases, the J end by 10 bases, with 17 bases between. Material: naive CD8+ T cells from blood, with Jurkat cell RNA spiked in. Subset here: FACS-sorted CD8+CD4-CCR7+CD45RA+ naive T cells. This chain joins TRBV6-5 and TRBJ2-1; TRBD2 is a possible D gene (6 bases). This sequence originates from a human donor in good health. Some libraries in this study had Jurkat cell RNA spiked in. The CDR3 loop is CATGVGLAEQFF. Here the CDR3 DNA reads TGTGCCACCGGGGTGGGGCTAGCGGAGCAGTTCTTC.